One sample yielded the 3 T cell receptor beta chains listed below, sequenced in a study of T cells in Graves' hyperthyroidism and ophthalmopathy. The source material, RNA transcripts, was used to amplify TCR beta CDR3 regions. During a first-round RT-PCR of the TCR CDR3, the HTBI primer set was used. TCRdb reanalysed the multiplex PCR reads using MiXCR and keeps one entry per CDR3 protein. Among under 400,000 distinct CDR3 sequences listed, around 13% were seen once. Sequenced: blood. Receptors originate from a woman aged 55-69 years with Graves' hyperthyroidism.

This clonotype was counted ten times or more. The gene calls are TRBV6-1 and TRBJ2-7, with 8 positions matching TRBD2. From germline, CDR1 is MNHNS and CDR2 SASEGT. The ends lost 3 bases at V and 1 base at J; junction bases unmatched: 2. The CDR3 loop spans 14 amino acids. CDR3 region: CASSERGESYEQYF. The CDR3 DNA is TGTGCCAGCAGTGAGCGGGGGGAGTCCTACGAGCAGTACTTC.

Many counts were recorded for this clonotype. V and J are TRBV18 and TRBJ1-1; D may be TRBD1 (6 bases). Germline CDR1 KGHSH, CDR2 LQKENI. Trimming cost V 6 bases and J 11 bases, with 16 bases left between them. The CDR3 sequence is 12 residues long. The CDR3 loop is CASSPPRGEAFF. CDR3 in DNA: TGTGCCAGCTCTCCGCCTAGGGGGGAGGCTTTCTTT. The variable domain in full, completed from reference TRBV18 and TRBJ1-1, reads NAGVMQNPRHLVRRRGQEARLRCSPMKGHSHVYWYRQLPEEGLKFMVYLQKENIIDESGMPKERFSAEFPKEGPSILRIQQVVRGDSAAYFCASSPPRGEAFFGQGTRLTVV.

This clonotype showed up many times. This rearrangement joins TRBV12-3 or TRBV12-4 to TRBJ1-5; D is unclear. V lost 5 bases, J lost 2 bases, and 16 bases lay in between. This CDR3 contains 16 residues. CDR3 coding DNA: TGTGCCAGCAGTCCGATTTCCGACGGGCGCAATCAGCCCCAGCATTTT. It yields the protein CASSPISDGRNQPQHF.